These 8 T cell receptor beta chains share one sample of origin, sequenced in a study of T cells after yellow fever vaccination. TCRdb passed the 5' RACE reads through MiXCR, listing each CDR3 protein once. The sample lists approximately 180,000 distinct CDR3 sequences, roughly 6.2% seen once, with approximately 3% in the top ten. The material sequenced was CD4+ T cells sorted from PBMCs, taken on the day of the first yellow fever vaccination. The receptors here all came from a man between 18 and 35 years old who received the YFV17D yellow fever vaccine.

This clonotype was seen only a few times. The V call is TRBV2, the J call TRBJ1-4; D not resolved. Between the trimmed V and J ends, which lost 8 bases and 8 bases, there was a span of 12 bases. Germline values: CDR1 SNHLY, CDR2 FYNNEI. The CDR3 is 12 residues long. The CDR3 nucleotides are TGTGCCAGCTCGAGGGAAGGGGAAAAACTGTTTTTT. This translates into CASSREGEKLFF.

This clonotype was observed a few times. The V and J genes are TRBV6-2 or TRBV6-3 and TRBJ1-2; a weak D match, TRBD1 (6 bases). This CDR3 has 15 residues. Germline V gene data show CDR1 as MNHEY and CDR2 as SVGEGT. V lost 4 bases and J 0 bases, leaving 12 bases between the germline ends. The CDR3 region has the DNA TGTGCCAGCAGTTCCTGGGACATGGCTAACTATGGCTACACCTTC. Its protein product is CASSSWDMANYGYTF.

The chain links TRBV7-6 to TRBJ2-7; perhaps TRBD1 as D (6 bases). CDR1 is SGHVS, CDR2 FNYEAQ, per germline. The CDR3 loop spans 14 amino acids. V gave up 1 base and J gave up 7 bases, with 14 bases separating them. The CDR3 protein is CASSLDAGVKEQYF. The DNA for the CDR3 is TGTGCCAGCAGCTTAGATGCAGGGGTGAAAGAGCAGTACTTC.

This clonotype was recorded a few times. The V gene is TRBV20-1, the J gene TRBJ2-7, with a weak D call TRBD1 (6 bases). The V end was cut by 0 bases, the J end by 2 bases, with 17 bases between. The length of the CDR3 is 16 residues. Germline CDR1 and CDR2: DFQATT and SNEGSKA (reference sequence). CDR3 amino acids: CSARDRRRGSPYEQYF. Here the CDR3 DNA reads TGCAGTGCTAGAGATCGCCGCAGGGGTTCGCCCTACGAGCAGTACTTC.

This clonotype was recorded at least ten times. This chain connects TRBV6-1 to TRBJ2-1; maybe TRBD2 (6 bases). The V and J ends lost 5 bases and 7 bases respectively, with 15 bases between them. The length of the CDR3 is 14 residues. CDR1 MNHNS and CDR2 SASEGT come from the germline V gene. CDR3 DNA: TGTGCCAGCAGTCCTTCCCGGACTACAAATGAGCAGTTCTTC. Amino acids: CASSPSRTTNEQFF.

There are a few counts of this clonotype. This chain uses TRBV6-1 with TRBJ2-1; D gene ambiguous. The V end was cut by 4 bases, the J end by 4 bases, with 11 bases between. The CDR3 consists of 14 residues. From germline, CDR1 is MNHNS and CDR2 SASEGT. DNA for the CDR3: TGTGCCAGCAGTGTCTTCGTAGGATACAATGAGCAGTTCTTC. The encoded protein is CASSVFVGYNEQFF.

This clonotype was counted ten times or more. The J gene is TRBJ2-3, the V gene TRBV7-2; TRBD1 agrees at 8 bases. Germline CDR1 SGHTA, CDR2 FQGNSA. The CDR3 sequence is 16 residues long. J gave up 1 base and V 2 bases, and 5 bases lay outside the gene matches. Here the CDR3 reads CASSLLPGQGTDTQYF. In DNA, the CDR3 is TGTGCCAGCAGCTTACTGCCGGGACAGGGCACAGATACGCAGTATTTT.

The V gene is TRBV20-1, the J gene TRBJ1-5, with TRBD1 as a possible D gene (5 bases). Germline assignment: CDR1 DFQATT and CDR2 SNEGSKA (reference sequence). V lost 6 bases to trimming and J lost 11 bases, with 17 bases between them. The CDR3 sequence is 12 residues long. CDR3 sequence: CSAWRGPSTQHF. CDR3 DNA sequence: TGCAGTGCCTGGAGGGGCCCTTCGACCCAGCATTTT.